Below, 29 T cell receptor beta chains from the same sample are listed, as sequenced in a study of T cells after yellow fever vaccination. TCRdb independently ran MiXCR on the 5' RACE reads; one entry per CDR3 protein. Of approximately 600,000 distinct CDR3 sequences listed, roughly 12% were seen once; the top ten hold more than 12%. Here the sequenced sample was PBMCs, taken on the day of the yellow fever booster vaccination. These receptors were collected from a man aged 25 to 40 who received the YFV17D yellow fever vaccine.

The chain has TRBV7-9 and TRBJ1-1; unclear D gene. Trimming took 10 bases from V and 1 from J, leaving 13 bases between them. The length of the CDR3 is 13 residues. Germline V CDR1 and CDR2: SEHNR, FQNEAQ (reference sequence). The CDR3 loop reads CAKTREANTEAFF. In nucleotides, the CDR3 is TGTGCCAAAACACGAGAGGCGAACACTGAAGCTTTCTTT.

The chain uses TRBV20-1 and TRBJ2-3, with D possibly called TRBD1 or TRBD2 (5 bases each). Germline V gene data show CDR1 as DFQATT and CDR2 as SNEGSKA (reference sequence). The CDR3 contains 15 residues. Trimming removed 5 bases at V and 0 bases at J, with 15 bases between. This CDR3 is CSAHARGSSTDTQYF. The CDR3 DNA reads TGCAGTGCTCACGCCCGGGGCTCGAGCACAGATACGCAGTATTTT.

This clonotype was observed a handful of times. This chain connects TRBV12-3 or TRBV12-4 to TRBJ1-4, with D uncertain. V lost 1 base and J lost 13, with 13 bases in between. The CDR3 loop spans 13 amino acids. CDR3 region: CASSLEGPRTLFF. CDR3 sequence (DNA): TGTGCCAGCAGTTTAGAGGGTCCCAGGACACTGTTTTTT.

V usage is TRBV7-2 and J usage is TRBJ1-1; 8 nucleotides match TRBD1. CDR3 length: 15 amino acids. After removal of 1 base from V and 5 bases from J, the junction contained 6 bases not matched to a gene. Germline CDR1 SGHTA, CDR2 FQGNSA. CDR3 nucleotides: TGTGCCAGCAGCTTAGGGACAGGGCGTGGGACTGAAGCTTTCTTT. Translation: CASSLGTGRGTEAFF.

The gene calls are TRBV5-1 and TRBJ1-2; 7 bases are a match to TRBD1. V lost 7 bases, J lost 5 bases, and 11 bases stayed unmatched. Germline lookup yields CDR1 SGHRS and CDR2 YFSETQ. The CDR3 has 14 amino acids. The CDR3 reads CASSEYRGLYGYTF. CDR3 DNA: TGCGCCAGCTCCGAATACAGGGGTCTATATGGCTACACCTTC.

There are many counts of this clonotype. This sequence joins TRBV7-2 and TRBJ2-1; TRBD2 matches at 12 bases. This CDR3 spans 15 amino acids. Unmatched junction bases numbered 0, after V lost 4 bases and J lost 2 bases. The germline V gene has CDR1 SGHTA and CDR2 FQGNSA. CDR3 in DNA: TGTGCCAGCAGCTGGACTAGCGGGACCTACAATGAGCAGTTCTTC. Its protein is CASSWTSGTYNEQFF. The full variable domain, in which reference TRBV7-2 and TRBJ2-1 provide the parts outside the CDR3, is GAGVSQSPSNKVTEKGKDVELRCDPISGHTALYWYRQSLGQGLEFLIYFQGNSAPDKSGLPSDRFSAERTGGSVSTLTIQRTQQEDSAVYLCASSWTSGTYNEQFFGPGTRLTVL.

This sequence joins TRBV11-2 and TRBJ2-1; 7 bases map to TRBD2. V lost 5 bases, J lost 2 bases, and 6 bases stayed unmatched. Germline CDR1 reads SGHAT; CDR2 reads FQNNGV. The CDR3 is 15 amino acids. The CDR3 sequence is CASSRGVLTYNEQFF. Written as DNA, the CDR3 is TGTGCCAGCAGCCGGGGGGTCCTCACCTACAATGAGCAGTTCTTC.

This clonotype was recorded many times. The CDR3 DNA reads as TGTGCCAGCAGGGGGACAGATAATTCACCCCTCCACTTT. Amino acids: CASRGTDNSPLHF. The chain joins TRBV12-3 or TRBV12-4 to TRBJ1-6; 7 nucleotides align to TRBD1. Germline trimming cut 6 bases from V and 5 bases from J; bases unmatched to any gene: 1. The CDR3 consists of 13 residues.

In nucleotides, the CDR3 is TGTGCCAGCTGCCTGGGACTAGCGAACACAGATACGCAGTATTTT. Protein product: CASCLGLANTDTQYF. This chain uses TRBV27 with TRBJ2-3, with 10 bases aligning to TRBD2. The CDR3 has 15 amino acids. Trimming took 8 bases from V and 2 from J; bases not matched to a gene: 7. CDR1 is MNHEY and CDR2 is SMNVEV in the germline V gene (reference sequence).

This clonotype came up a few times. This chain joins TRBV6-5 and TRBJ1-2; D is ambiguous. CDR1 is MNHEY, CDR2 SVGAGI, per germline. There are 13 residues in the CDR3. The V end lost 2 bases, the J end lost 5 bases, and 9 bases lay between the germline ends. CDR3 sequence: CASSYGYQYGYTF. In DNA form, the CDR3 reads TGTGCCAGCAGTTACGGCTACCAGTATGGCTACACCTTC.

V usage is TRBV9 and J usage is TRBJ2-3, with D perhaps matching TRBD1 (6 bases). The CDR3 loop spans 15 amino acids. V was shortened by 2 bases and J by 6 bases, with 16 bases between the two germline ends. Germline V CDR1 and CDR2: SGDLS, YYNGEE. The CDR3 region is CASSVSGTYIDTQYF. The DNA for the CDR3 is TGTGCCAGCAGCGTTTCCGGGACATACATCGATACGCAGTATTTT.

The V and J genes are TRBV7-2 and TRBJ2-5; 7 nucleotides agree with TRBD2. Trimming removed 5 bases from V and 2 bases from J; junction bases left unmatched: 5. The CDR3 has 14 amino acids. In germline, CDR1 is SGHTA, CDR2 FQGNSA. The CDR3 sequence: CASSPGTKQETQYF. CDR3 DNA: TGTGCCAGCAGCCCCGGGACTAAGCAAGAGACCCAGTACTTC.

The chain is built from TRBV25-1 and TRBJ2-7; perhaps TRBD2 as D (6 bases). Trimming removed 5 bases at V and 7 bases at J, with 18 bases between. This CDR3 contains 14 residues. CDR1 and CDR2 (germline): MGHDK, SYGVNS. CDR3 loop: CASSLGGTPREQYF. The CDR3 DNA reads as TGTGCCAGCAGTCTGGGCGGGACTCCTAGGGAGCAGTACTTC.

The J gene is TRBJ1-5, the V gene TRBV6-5, with D tentatively TRBD1 (6 bases). Germline-derived CDR1 and CDR2 are MNHEY and SVGAGI. The CDR3 consists of 15 residues. The V gene lost 0 bases and the J gene lost 6 bases, with 12 bases spanning the gap. In DNA form, the CDR3 reads TGTGCCAGCAGTTACTCGTGGGGACAACTTCAGCCCCAGCATTTT. It translates to CASSYSWGQLQPQHF.

The table lists this clonotype with a few counts. The chain links TRBV9 to TRBJ2-2; TRBD2 matches 8 bases. CDR1 is SGDLS and CDR2 is YYNGEE in the germline V gene. Trimming removed 2 bases from V and 4 bases from J; junction bases left unmatched: 1. This CDR3 comprises 14 residues. This CDR3 reads CASSVSGTTGELFF. CDR3 coding DNA: TGTGCCAGCAGCGTTAGCGGGACCACCGGGGAGCTGTTTTTT. The entire variable domain, with the rest obtained from reference TRBV9 and TRBJ2-2, is as follows: DSGVTQTPKHLITATGQRVTLRCSPRSGDLSVYWYQQSLDQGLQFLIQYYNGEERAKGNILERFSAQQFPDLHSELNLSSLELGDSALYFCASSVSGTTGELFFGEGSRLTVL.

This clonotype has just a few counts. This chain joins TRBV19 and TRBJ2-1; D gene unclear. Germline-derived CDR1 and CDR2 are LNHDA and SQIVND (reference sequence). The CDR3 totals 13 residues. Deletions cut 5 bases from V and 7 bases from J, with 12 bases between. CDR3: CASSLRTTNEQFF. DNA of the CDR3: TGTGCCAGTAGTCTGAGGACCACGAATGAGCAGTTCTTC.

The chain links TRBV5-1 to TRBJ2-3; 7 bases agree with TRBD2. From germline, CDR1 is SGHRS and CDR2 YFSETQ. The CDR3 spans 19 residues. V dropped 4 bases and J dropped 6; count of bases not matched to a gene: 23. CDR3 sequence: CASSPSGEGRLGRWDTQYF. DNA for the CDR3: TGCGCCAGCAGCCCCTCCGGGGAGGGACGATTAGGGAGATGGGATACGCAGTATTTT.

This chain joins TRBV5-1 and TRBJ2-7; D unclear. This CDR3 contains 15 residues. From germline, CDR1 is SGHRS and CDR2 YFSETQ. V lost 4 bases and J 1 base, leaving 15 bases between the germline ends. Here the CDR3 DNA reads TGCGCCAGCAGCCCGATGGGCGGAGAATCCTACGAGCAGTACTTC. This sequence encodes CASSPMGGESYEQYF.

This clonotype was recorded many times. V is TRBV9 and J is TRBJ2-1, with TRBD2 matching over 12 bases. The CDR3 spans 15 residues. In germline, CDR1 is SGDLS, CDR2 YYNGEE. V was pared by 4 bases and J by 5 bases, with 4 bases of the junction left unmatched. This CDR3 reads CASSIGLAGNNEQFF. CDR3 in DNA: TGTGCCAGCAGCATAGGACTAGCGGGAAACAATGAGCAGTTCTTC.

The chain employs TRBV7-9 and TRBJ1-6, with TRBD1 as a possible D gene (5 bases). CDR1 and CDR2 from the germline V gene are SEHNR and FQNEAQ (reference sequence). The CDR3 contains 12 residues. The germline V and J ends were trimmed by 5 bases and 17 bases, with 16 bases remaining between them. The CDR3 reads CASSQGVFDIHF. CDR3 coding DNA: TGTGCCAGCAGCCAAGGGGTATTCGATATCCACTTT.

In nucleotides, the CDR3 is TGTGCCAGCAGTAGAACGGCAGCATCAGAGACCCAGTACTTC. It yields the protein CASSRTAASETQYF. The genes are TRBV25-1 and TRBJ2-5; no definite D call. Germline V gives CDR1 MGHDK, CDR2 SYGVNS. The CDR3 length is 14 residues. V gave up 5 bases and J gave up 4 bases, with 14 bases separating them.

This clonotype occurred a few times. V gene TRBV12-3 or TRBV12-4 combines with J gene TRBJ2-7, with TRBD2 identical over 9 bases. V was clipped by 6 bases and J by 5 bases; unmatched bases: 5. This CDR3 has 13 residues. DNA of the CDR3: TGTGCCAGCAGCCTTAGCGGGAGCAACGAGCAGTACTTC. It specifies CASSLSGSNEQYF.

This clonotype was observed a few times. The chain recombines TRBV5-6 with TRBJ2-3; D perhaps matches TRBD1 (6 bases). CDR1 SGHDT and CDR2 YYEEEE come from the germline V gene. The length of the CDR3 is 14 residues. V shed 4 bases and J shed 3 bases, with 12 bases lying between them. The CDR3 spells CASSPQGITDTQYF. The CDR3, as DNA: TGTGCCAGCAGCCCGCAGGGGATTACAGATACGCAGTATTTT.

This clonotype occurred a few times. J is TRBJ2-6 and V is TRBV6-5; D is unclear. V was shortened by 0 bases and J by 5 bases, with 17 bases between the two germline ends. The CDR3 consists of 18 residues. Germline assignment: CDR1 MNHEY and CDR2 SVGAGI. The CDR3 DNA follows: TGTGCCAGCAGTTACTCTTCCCCTCGGCTTCTTAGGGCCAACGTCCTGACTTTC. Its translation is CASSYSSPRLLRANVLTF.

The chain is built from TRBV7-2 and TRBJ2-7, with TRBD2 matching over 7 bases. CDR3 length: 14 amino acids. Per the germline V gene, CDR1 is SGHTA and CDR2 is FQGNSA. The V segment lost 5 bases and the J segment 2 bases; nucleotides outside the gene matches: 6. In DNA form, the CDR3 reads TGTGCCAGCAGCGTGACTAGCTCGGCCTACGAGCAGTACTTC. This gives the protein CASSVTSSAYEQYF.

The CDR3 region is CASSLVASGDTQYF. The DNA of the CDR3 is TGTGCCAGCAGCTTAGTGGCCTCCGGGGATACGCAGTATTTT. The chain uses TRBV7-2 and TRBJ2-3; no clear D gene. Germline values: CDR1 SGHTA, CDR2 FQGNSA. Trimming took 1 base from V and 6 from J, leaving 11 bases between them. The CDR3 extends over 14 amino acids.

This clonotype was recorded many times. V gene TRBV5-1 combines with J gene TRBJ1-3; unclear D gene. The V gene's germline CDR1 is SGHRS and CDR2 YFSETQ. The CDR3 totals 12 residues. V was cut by 0 bases and J by 7 bases, with 5 bases left in between. The chain's CDR3 is CASSLDGNTIYF. CDR3 nucleotides: TGCGCCAGCAGCTTGGATGGTAACACCATATATTTT.

The rearrangement uses TRBV30 and TRBJ2-1, with D possibly matching TRBD2 (6 bases). The CDR3 is 12 residues long. V lost 8 bases and J 9 bases, leaving 17 bases between the germline ends. From germline, CDR1 is GTSNPN and CDR2 SVGIG (reference sequence). As DNA, the CDR3 is TGTGCCAACAAGGAGGGGAGGCTTGAGCAGTTCTTC. Amino acids: CANKEGRLEQFF.

This chain connects TRBV19 to TRBJ2-7; 8 nucleotides match TRBD2. Trimming took 5 bases from V and 6 from J; bases not matched to a gene: 6. CDR1 and CDR2 (germline): LNHDA, SQIVND (reference sequence). This CDR3 is 13 amino acids long. The CDR3 DNA reads as TGTGCCAGTAGTGGCGGGAGGCGGAGCGAGCAGTACTTC. Amino acid sequence: CASSGGRRSEQYF.